This TCR beta chain was identified in a study of cytomegalovirus exposure and HLA in healthy donors. Primers for the PCR totalled 60 Vbeta and 13 Jbeta. Using immunoSEQ multiplex PCR, the repertoire was profiled, and TCRdb retains in-frame clones only, with some absent. The sample consists of approximately 91,000 clones, around 67% of them appearing once. As for this clone: The target antigen is unknown.

The study's findings and limits: The listing of 150 to 200 TCR beta chains classed them as cytomegalovirus-associated. Relative to equally common others, HLA-associated TCR beta chains showed greater clonal expansion in a later analysis. Looking again later, the authors saw that most CMV-associated TCR beta chains seemed HLA-restricted.

The germline V gene has CDR1 MNHEY and CDR2 SVGAGI. J was trimmed by 7 bases and V by 7 bases; bases with no gene match: 6. The CDR3 contains 13 residues. The sequence was obtained from a human donor in good health. Sequenced: PBMCs. The chain couples TRBV6-5 to TRBJ1-2; TRBD1 matches 10 bases. CDR3 in amino acids: CASTLGQGGGYTF. Here the CDR3 DNA reads TGTGCCAGCACCCTTGGACAGGGGGGTGGCTACACCTTC.